What follows are 32 T cell receptor beta chains derived from one specimen sequenced in a study of T cell repertoires in cytomegalovirus infection. Their specific antigens are unknown. Using its own MiXCR run on the reads, TCRdb lists one record per CDR3 protein. The table has roughly 220,000 distinct CDR3 sequences, roughly 34% seen once; the top ten hold over 45%. The specimen was CD8+ T cells from cultured PBMCs, collected from culture after CMV antigen stimulation. The receptors originated from a human donor in good health (CMV status not recorded). Some clones in this sample may be carry-over from other donors' samples.

The chain is built from TRBV27 and TRBJ2-1, with 10 bases identical to TRBD2. Germline V gene sequence: CDR1 MNHEY, CDR2 SMNVEV (reference sequence). The trim removed 3 bases at V and 2 bases at J, leaving 4 bases unmatched. This CDR3 contains 16 residues. CDR3 amino acids: CASSFRTSGPYNEQFF. CDR3 sequence (DNA): TGTGCCAGCAGTTTTCGGACTAGCGGTCCCTACAATGAGCAGTTCTTC.

The CDR3 reads CASTQGPGAPPNEQFF. The CDR3 DNA sequence: TGTGCCAGCACCCAGGGGCCAGGAGCCCCCCCCAATGAGCAGTTCTTC. The gene calls are TRBV28 and TRBJ2-1; maybe TRBD1 (6 bases). The length of the CDR3 is 16 residues. Germline values: CDR1 MDHEN, CDR2 SYDVKM. V lost 7 bases and J lost 6, with 22 bases in between.

A remark on this clonotype: The conserved phenylalanine or tryptophan is not found at the CDR3 terminus, so this likely reflects a read error. The chain uses TRBV28 and TRBJ1-1; D remains unclear. The V end lost 6 bases, the J end lost 2 bases, and 13 bases lay between the germline ends. This CDR3 comprises 14 residues. Germline CDR1 and CDR2: MDHEN and SYDVKM. CDR3: CASRLRAFNTEAFC. DNA of the CDR3: TGTGCCAGCAGACTCCGGGCCTTTAACACTGAAGCTTTCTGT.

V and J are TRBV4-2 and TRBJ2-1; 9 nucleotides agree with TRBD2. In germline, CDR1 is LGHNA, CDR2 YNFKEQ. The CDR3 is 16 residues long. V gave up 0 bases and J gave up 1 base; unmatched junction bases: 1. Here the CDR3 DNA reads TGTGCCAGCAGCCAAGAGGCGGGAGGGTCCTACAATGAGCAGTTCTTC. It yields the protein CASSQEAGGSYNEQFF.

J is TRBJ2-7 and V is TRBV7-9, with D maybe TRBD2 (7 bases). This CDR3 has 14 amino acids. V dropped 4 bases and J dropped 2 bases, with 12 bases sitting between them. Germline loops: CDR1 SEHNR, CDR2 FQNEAQ (reference sequence). The CDR3 DNA is TGTGCCAGCAGCTCGGGGGGCCCTACCTACGAGCAGTACTTC. It encodes CASSSGGPTYEQYF.

The CDR3 DNA sequence: TGTGCCAGCAGTCCGATTTGGACAGGTGGTGGAAACACCATATATTTT. Translated: CASSPIWTGGGNTIYF. The chain recombines TRBV28 with TRBJ1-3; 7 bases are a match to TRBD1. V gave up 5 bases and J gave up 3 bases; unmatched junction bases: 10. Germline CDR1 MDHEN, CDR2 SYDVKM. This CDR3 region has 16 residues. The whole variable domain, filled in from reference TRBV28 and TRBJ1-3, reads DVKVTQSSRYLVKRTGEKVFLECVQDMDHENMFWYRQDPGLGLRLIYFSYDVKMKEKGDIPEGYSVSREKKERFSLILESASTNQTSMYLCASSPIWTGGGNTIYFGEGSWLTVV.

This clonotype was recorded a few times. The V and J genes are TRBV12-3 or TRBV12-4 and TRBJ1-1; possibly TRBD1 for D (5 bases). The CDR3 totals 14 residues. The V end was cut by 3 bases, the J end by 0 bases, with 8 bases between. Here the CDR3 DNA reads TGTGCCAGCAGTTTTAAGGGGTTGAACACTGAAGCTTTCTTT. Protein sequence: CASSFKGLNTEAFF.

The V and J genes are TRBV7-9 and TRBJ2-6, with D uncertain. V was cut by 7 bases and J by 9 bases, with 4 bases left in between. The CDR3 runs to 10 residues. Germline V gene data show CDR1 as SEHNR and CDR2 as FQNEAQ (reference sequence). The CDR3 region is CASTLNVLTF. CDR3 bases: TGTGCCAGCACTCTCAACGTCCTGACTTTC. Together with reference TRBV7-9 and TRBJ2-6, the CDR3 gives the full variable domain: DTGVSQNPRHKITKRGQNVTFRCDPISEHNRLYWYRQTLGQGPEFLTYFQNEAQLEKSRLLSDRFSAERPKGSFSTLEIQRTEQGDSAMYLCASTLNVLTFGAGSRLTVL.

The chain recombines TRBV6-2 or TRBV6-3 with TRBJ2-7; D remains ambiguous. CDR1 is MNHEY and CDR2 is SVGEGT in the germline V gene. Trimming removed 2 bases from V and 0 bases from J, with 20 bases in between. This CDR3 is built from 18 residues. The DNA of the CDR3 is TGTGCCAGCAGTTACGGGGTACCTTCCTCAAGAAGCTCCTACGAGCAGTACTTC. This gives the protein CASSYGVPSSRSSYEQYF.

V is TRBV12-3 or TRBV12-4 and J is TRBJ1-2; 7 nucleotides align to TRBD1. V trimming: 1 base; J trimming: 9 bases; junction bases outside the gene matches: 11. There are 15 residues in the CDR3. CDR3: CASSLETGWTPRYTF. CDR3 sequence (DNA): TGTGCCAGCAGTTTAGAGACAGGGTGGACGCCACGCTACACCTTC.

The chain combines TRBV24-1 with TRBJ2-2, with D uncertain. The V end was cut by 5 bases, the J end by 3 bases, with 12 bases between. CDR3 length equals 15 residues. CDR1 and CDR2 from the germline V gene are KGHDR and SFDVKD. The CDR3 nucleotides read TGTGCCACCAGTGGTGGAGAAGGAGACACCGGGGAGCTGTTTTTT. Its protein product is CATSGGEGDTGELFF.

CDR3: CASSLFKGGEEKLFF. CDR3 in DNA: TGTGCCAGCAGCTTATTTAAGGGCGGGGAAGAAAAACTGTTTTTT. The chain employs TRBV7-4 and TRBJ1-4, with unresolved D. From germline, CDR1 is SGHVT and CDR2 SQSDAQ. V lost 2 bases, J lost 8 bases, and 15 bases lay in between. The CDR3 has 15 residues.

The CDR3 sequence: CASSYGQGSSTQYF. For the CDR3, the DNA is TGTGCCAGCAGCTACGGGCAGGGGAGTAGTACGCAGTATTTT. The J gene is TRBJ2-3, the V gene TRBV11-3; tentative D call: TRBD1 (6 bases). Germline V gene sequence: CDR1 SGHNT, CDR2 YENEEA. The CDR3 length is 14 residues. With 4 bases removed from V and 8 bases from J, the gap between germline ends came to 16 bases.

The V and J genes are TRBV28 and TRBJ1-2; a weak D match, TRBD1 (5 bases). V lost 2 bases, J lost 0 bases, and 13 bases lay in between. Germline lookup yields CDR1 MDHEN and CDR2 SYDVKM. This CDR3 contains 16 residues. CDR3 nucleotides: TGTGCCAGCAGTTTACCCAGGGATGGGACTAACTATGGCTACACCTTC. Its translation is CASSLPRDGTNYGYTF.

In its sample, this clonotype was seen many times. This chain uses TRBV6-5 with TRBJ1-3; 7 bases line up with TRBD1. This CDR3 has 14 amino acids. V lost 2 bases to trimming and J lost 7 bases; unmatched junction nucleotides: 5. The germline V gene encodes CDR1 MNHEY and CDR2 SVGAGI. The CDR3 region has the DNA TGTGCCAGCAGTTACAGAGGGGGCCCTAACACCATATATTTT. This encodes CASSYRGGPNTIYF.

This clonotype occurred a few times. The chain is built from TRBV5-6 and TRBJ2-5; 7 bases are shared with TRBD1. V lost 4 bases and J lost 2; bases outside the gene matches: 5. The CDR3 consists of 14 residues. Germline assignment: CDR1 SGHDT and CDR2 YYEEEE. The DNA for the CDR3 is TGTGCCAGCAGCAGGAGCAGGGGGCAAGAGACCCAGTACTTC. It codes for CASSRSRGQETQYF. Drawing the rest from reference TRBV5-6 and TRBJ2-5, the complete variable domain is DAGVTQSPTHLIKTRGQQVTLRCSPKSGHDTVSWYQQALGQGPQFIFQYYEEEERQRGNFPDRFSGHQFPNYSSELNVNALLLGDSALYLCASSRSRGQETQYFGPGTRLLVL.

In this sample, this clonotype turned up a few times. V usage is TRBV12-3 or TRBV12-4 and J usage is TRBJ1-1; weak D call: TRBD1 (6 bases). The germline V and J ends were trimmed by 5 bases and 1 base, with 11 bases remaining between them. There are 14 residues in the CDR3. CDR3 protein: CASSPTTGNTEAFF. CDR3 DNA: TGTGCCAGCAGTCCGACGACAGGGAACACTGAAGCTTTCTTT.

This clonotype was counted between two and nine times. CDR3 sequence: CAISSQVDSNQPQHF. The CDR3 DNA follows: TGTGCCATCAGTTCACAGGTGGATAGCAATCAGCCCCAGCATTTT. J is TRBJ1-5 and V is TRBV10-3, with D maybe TRBD1 (5 bases). The germline V gene encodes CDR1 ENHRY and CDR2 SYGVKD. Trimming removed 5 bases at V and 0 bases at J, with 11 bases between. The CDR3 spans 15 residues.

This clonotype came up a few times. CDR3 nucleotides: TGTGCCAGTACCCCATCTCTGGGAGACTACTATGGCTACACCTTC. Residues: CASTPSLGDYYGYTF. J is TRBJ1-2 and V is TRBV19; D is undetermined. The CDR3 length is 15 residues. Per germline, CDR1 LNHDA and CDR2 SQIVND (reference sequence). Trimming cost V 7 bases and J 3 bases, with 18 bases left between them.

The chain links TRBV5-6 to TRBJ2-7; 11 bases match TRBD1. CDR3 length equals 15 residues. Germline lookup yields CDR1 SGHDT and CDR2 YYEEEE. After removal of 1 base from V and 4 bases from J, the junction contained 4 bases not matched to a gene. The CDR3 spells CASSLRDRGWYEQYF. In DNA, the CDR3 is TGTGCCAGCAGCTTGCGGGACAGGGGGTGGTACGAGCAGTACTTC.

The chain combines TRBV7-6 with TRBJ2-1; D assignment may be TRBD1 or TRBD2 (5 bases each). CDR1 SGHVS and CDR2 FNYEAQ come from the germline V gene. Deletions cut 9 bases from V and 1 base from J, with 16 bases between. The CDR3 runs 15 residues. The CDR3 sequence is CARRARDGSYNEQFF. CDR3 bases: TGTGCCAGAAGGGCTCGGGACGGATCCTACAATGAGCAGTTCTTC.

At least ten counts were recorded for this clonotype. V gene TRBV7-8 combines with J gene TRBJ1-1; the D gene is possibly TRBD1 (6 bases). Between the trimmed V and J ends, which lost 3 bases and 0 bases, there was a span of 23 bases. The germline V gene has CDR1 SGHVS and CDR2 FQNEAQ. CDR3 length equals 19 residues. CDR3 in amino acids: CASSLIPGQEMAMNTEAFF. The CDR3 nucleotides are TGTGCCAGCAGCTTGATCCCGGGACAAGAGATGGCCATGAACACTGAAGCTTTCTTT.

This clonotype was found a few times. The V and J genes are TRBV19 and TRBJ2-2; a possible D gene is TRBD1 (5 bases). The germline CDR1 and CDR2 sequences are LNHDA and SQIVND (reference sequence). This CDR3 is 14 amino acids long. V shed 7 bases and J shed 7 bases, with 16 bases lying between them. The CDR3 sequence is CASTSSGQGGELFF. CDR3 DNA sequence: TGTGCCAGTACGTCTTCAGGGCAAGGCGGGGAGCTGTTTTTT. Looking up the rest from reference TRBV19 and TRBJ2-2 gives the full variable domain: DGGITQSPKYLFRKEGQNVTLSCEQNLNHDAMYWYRQDPGQGLRLIYYSQIVNDFQKGDIAEGYSVSREKKESFPLTVTSAQKNPTAFYLCASTSSGQGGELFFGEGSRLTVL.

V usage is TRBV5-4 and J usage is TRBJ1-1; D may be TRBD1 (6 bases). The V gene lost 6 bases and the J gene lost 1 base, with 16 bases spanning the gap. Germline CDR1 and CDR2: SGHNT and YYREEE (reference sequence). There are 15 residues in the CDR3. The CDR3, as DNA: TGTGCCAGCACCCGGGGGGGGGCCGAGAACACTGAAGCTTTCTTT. This gives the protein CASTRGGAENTEAFF.

This clonotype was counted ten times or more. The rearrangement uses TRBV6-1 and TRBJ1-1, with unresolved D. The CDR3 totals 12 residues. V shed 5 bases and J shed 4 bases, with 8 bases lying between them. CDR1 and CDR2 (germline): MNHNS, SASEGT. The CDR3 spells CASSQVVTEAFF. DNA of the CDR3: TGTGCCAGCAGTCAGGTGGTCACTGAAGCTTTCTTT.

The chain recombines TRBV15 with TRBJ2-1; D remains unclear. Trimming left V 3 bases short and J 10 bases short, with 10 bases between. Germline CDR1 reads LNHNV; CDR2 reads YYDKDF (reference sequence). The CDR3 is 12 residues long. The CDR3 DNA reads TGTGCCACCAGCAGCGCCTACCGCGAGCAGTTCTTC. It specifies CATSSAYREQFF.

V and J are TRBV12-3 or TRBV12-4 and TRBJ2-3, with D possibly being TRBD2 (6 bases). This CDR3 region has 17 residues. Trimming left V 4 bases short and J 5 bases short, with 22 bases between. The CDR3 protein is CASSSAPGTLDQDTQYF. The CDR3 nucleotides read TGTGCCAGCAGTTCAGCCCCCGGGACTCTTGATCAAGATACGCAGTATTTT.

This clonotype was observed a few times. The genes are TRBV7-2 and TRBJ1-5; perhaps TRBD1 as D (5 bases). The CDR3 runs 15 residues. The germline gives CDR1 SGHTA, CDR2 FQGNSA. Trimming shortened V by 5 bases and J by 0 bases, and 11 bases separated the two germline ends. CDR3 bases: TGTGCCAGCAGCCCCCGGGGGAGTAGCAATCAGCCCCAGCATTTT. It encodes CASSPRGSSNQPQHF. Full variable domain (outside the CDR3, taken from reference TRBV7-2 and TRBJ1-5): GAGVSQSPSNKVTEKGKDVELRCDPISGHTALYWYRQSLGQGLEFLIYFQGNSAPDKSGLPSDRFSAERTGGSVSTLTIQRTQQEDSAVYLCASSPRGSSNQPQHFGDGTRLSIL.

V and J are TRBV7-9 and TRBJ2-1, with D possibly being TRBD1 (6 bases). Germline CDR1 and CDR2: SEHNR and FQNEAQ (reference sequence). V lost 3 bases and J lost 9, with 9 bases in between. The CDR3 loop spans 12 amino acids. CDR3 protein: CASSLGQIEQFF. The CDR3 DNA sequence: TGTGCCAGCAGCTTGGGACAAATTGAGCAGTTCTTC.

In this sample, this clonotype turned up once. The chain employs TRBV7-9 and TRBJ2-1, with 10 positions matching TRBD2. Trimming removed 1 base from V and 7 bases from J; junction bases left unmatched: 13. The germline V gene encodes CDR1 SEHNR and CDR2 FQNEAQ (reference sequence). CDR3 size: 18 residues. CDR3: CASSLGRASGGRWNEQFF. CDR3 in DNA: TGTGCCAGCAGCTTAGGGAGGGCTAGCGGGGGCCGCTGGAATGAGCAGTTCTTC.

This clonotype was seen only once. The chain couples TRBV19 to TRBJ2-1, with 8 bases matching TRBD2. J lost 9 bases, V lost 6 bases, and 13 bases had no gene match. CDR3 length: 15 amino acids. Per germline, CDR1 LNHDA and CDR2 SQIVND (reference sequence). CDR3 bases: TGTGCCAGTAGCCCTTCCGGGGGGGGGTCCAGTGAGCAGTTCTTC. It yields the protein CASSPSGGGSSEQFF.

The V and J genes are TRBV5-5 and TRBJ2-7; TRBD1 is a possible D gene (5 bases). CDR1 is SGHKS and CDR2 is YYEKEE in the germline V gene (reference sequence). The V end was cut by 4 bases, the J end by 5 bases, with 16 bases between. This CDR3 contains 14 residues. The CDR3 sequence is CASSPRAGFHEQYF. DNA for the CDR3: TGTGCCAGCAGCCCCCGGGCAGGGTTCCACGAGCAGTACTTC.